The present T cell receptor beta chain was sequenced within a study of blood T cell repertoires in COVID-19. Study-wide background: Samples of COVID-19 (acute and convalescent) were obtained from the United States, Italy and Spain. In each case, the material was cDNA or gDNA derived from T cells, B-cell-depleted T cells, or PBMCs.

Per the original data handling: Counts of nucleated cells, estimated from reference gene primer amplification, were obtained. Generated by immunoSEQ multiplex PCR, the TCRdb table keeps only in-frame clones and is missing some. V, J and clone size were drawn from that table, and D and trimming were deduced from the DNA. The sample includes more than 200,000 clones, around 85% of them seen just once. The V end lost 4 bases, the J end lost 0 bases, and 27 bases lay between the germline ends. Germline CDR1 and CDR2: ENHRY and SYGVKD. The CDR3 is made up of 20 amino acids. This receptor was obtained from a woman aged 45-65 years with acute or convalescent COVID-19. The V gene is TRBV10-3, the J gene TRBJ1-2; TRBD1 is a possible D gene (6 bases). The sequencing input was peripheral blood. The CDR3 DNA reads as TGTGCCATCAGTGTTGGGGGCAGTCAGGCGGGTCGAGCAGCTAACTATGGCTACACCTTC. Translated, it gives CAISVGGSQAGRAANYGYTF.